The T cell receptor beta chain under discussion was sequenced for a study of T cells in Graves' hyperthyroidism and ophthalmopathy. Study overall: Pretreatment peripheral blood was obtained at initial diagnosis.

CDR1 MNHEY and CDR2 SMNVEV come from the germline V gene (reference sequence). The V and J ends lost 10 bases and 6 bases respectively, with 9 bases between them. The CDR3 loop spans 11 amino acids. Patients aged 18 to 65 had newly diagnosed hyperthyroidism that had lasted under 2 months. RNA transcripts gave rise to amplified TCR beta CDR3 regions. The study used the HTBI primer set for a first-round RT-PCR of the TCR CDR3. TCRdb re-called the multiplex PCR reads through MiXCR, storing one row per CDR3 protein. The table has more than 300,000 distinct CDR3 sequences, about 15% seen once. At least ten counts were recorded for this clonotype. Antigen unknown. General study results and limits: Appearing also in blood were most of the thyroid clonotypes expanded above 0.001. The model identified upcoming ophthalmopathy a median approximately six months ahead of onset.

Sequenced input: blood. This chain joins TRBV27 and TRBJ2-2; no definite D call. This receptor was obtained from a woman in her twenties or thirties with Graves' hyperthyroidism. The CDR3 coding sequence is TGTGCCATTCCCGTTCCCGGGGAGCTGTTTTTT. The encoded protein is CAIPVPGELFF.